What follows describes a single TCR beta chain. CDR1 LNHNV and CDR2 YYDKDF come from the germline V gene (reference sequence). The V segment lost 0 bases and the J segment 6 bases; nucleotides outside the gene matches: 5. The CDR3 length is 15 residues. PCR used 60 Vbeta primers and 13 Jbeta primers. Measured with immunoSEQ multiplex PCR; TCRdb has only the in-frame clones, and not every one. The top ten clones hold under 9.5% of a sample with roughly 130,000 clones, around two thirds of them seen once. The entry originates in a study of cytomegalovirus exposure and HLA in healthy donors. The clonotype comes from a woman in her thirties or forties in good health and CMV-seropositive. The V and J genes are TRBV15 and TRBJ1-5, with TRBD1 matching 7 bases. Sequenced input: PBMCs. The CDR3 loop is CATSRDNRGAQPQHF. In DNA, the CDR3 is TGTGCCACCAGCAGAGATAACAGGGGAGCTCAGCCCCAGCATTTT.